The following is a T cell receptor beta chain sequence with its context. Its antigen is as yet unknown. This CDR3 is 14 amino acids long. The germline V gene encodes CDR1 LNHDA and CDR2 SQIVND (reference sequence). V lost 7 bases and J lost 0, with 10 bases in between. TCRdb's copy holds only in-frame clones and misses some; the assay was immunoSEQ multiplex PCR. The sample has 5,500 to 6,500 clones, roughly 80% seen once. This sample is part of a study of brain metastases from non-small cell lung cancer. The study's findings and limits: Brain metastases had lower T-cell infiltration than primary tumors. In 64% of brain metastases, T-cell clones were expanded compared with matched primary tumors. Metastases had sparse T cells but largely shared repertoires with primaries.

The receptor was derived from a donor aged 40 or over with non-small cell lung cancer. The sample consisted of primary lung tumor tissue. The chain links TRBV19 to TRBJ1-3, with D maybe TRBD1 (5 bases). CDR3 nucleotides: TGTGCCAGTATCGGACACTCCTCTGGAAACACCATATATTTT. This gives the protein CASIGHSSGNTIYF.